The TCR beta chain under discussion was sequenced for a study of blood T cell repertoires in COVID-19. Background on the study: T cells, B-cell-depleted T cells, or PBMCs provided the cDNA or gDNA that served as material.

Germline CDR1 and CDR2: LNHDA and SQIVND (reference sequence). Unmatched junction bases numbered 5, after V lost 3 bases and J lost 6 bases. The CDR3 consists of 16 residues. The data were produced by immunoSEQ multiplex PCR, yet TCRdb's version contains in-frame clones alone and is incomplete. Of fewer than 300,000 clones listed, approximately 82% were seen once; the top ten hold approximately 6%. The sequencing input was peripheral blood. This chain joins TRBV19 and TRBJ2-2; 12 bases are shared with TRBD2. The sequence came from a man older than 75 with acute or convalescent COVID-19. CDR3 sequence reads: CASSMASGGAAGELFF. The CDR3 DNA reads TGTGCCAGTAGTATGGCTAGCGGGGGGGCCGCCGGGGAGCTGTTTTTT. The full variable domain, completed using reference TRBV19 and TRBJ2-2, is DGGITQSPKYLFRKEGQNVTLSCEQNLNHDAMYWYRQDPGQGLRLIYYSQIVNDFQKGDIAEGYSVSREKKESFPLTVTSAQKNPTAFYLCASSMASGGAAGELFFGEGSRLTVL.